These 28 T cell receptor beta chains came from one sample sequenced in a study of Graves' ophthalmopathy and Graves' hyperthyroidism. Investigators amplified TCR beta CDR3 regions from RNA transcripts. After a first-round RT-PCR with HTBI primers, a second-round multiplex PCR was run. TCRdb re-called the multiplex PCR reads through MiXCR, storing one row per CDR3 protein. The sample carries roughly 400,000 distinct CDR3 sequences, 18% recorded once. Sample: peripheral blood. The receptors derive from a woman under 30 with Graves' ophthalmopathy.

This clonotype was counted at least ten times. V gene TRBV20-1 combines with J gene TRBJ2-7, with TRBD2 matching 13 bases. V trimming: 3 bases; J trimming: 7 bases; junction bases outside the gene matches: 6. Germline CDR1 reads DFQATT; CDR2 reads SNEGSKA (reference sequence). The length of the CDR3 is 14 residues. The CDR3 DNA is TGCAGTGCTAGGACTAGCGGGGGGCCCTGGGAGCAGTACTTC. The encoded protein is CSARTSGGPWEQYF.

This clonotype was seen repeatedly, ten times or more. The chain uses TRBV28 and TRBJ1-1, with D possibly TRBD1 on 5 matching bases. CDR3 length: 16 residues. Germline CDR1 and CDR2: MDHEN and SYDVKM. Between the trimmed V and J ends, which lost 4 bases and 0 bases, there was a span of 15 bases. The CDR3 protein is CASSSEHGTLNTEAFF. In DNA, the CDR3 is TGTGCCAGCAGTTCAGAGCACGGGACTTTGAACACTGAAGCTTTCTTT.

This clonotype is judged medium-sized (0.01 to 0.1%). V gene TRBV12-3 or TRBV12-4 combines with J gene TRBJ1-1; D is unresolved. Deletions cut 6 bases from V and 0 bases from J, with 14 bases between. The CDR3 totals 15 residues. CDR3 in amino acids: CASSPWRSMNTEAFF. The CDR3 nucleotides are TGTGCCAGCAGCCCTTGGCGGAGTATGAACACTGAAGCTTTCTTT.

In its sample, this clonotype was seen many times. The chain has TRBV5-1 and TRBJ1-6; tentatively, D is TRBD1 (6 bases). Germline values: CDR1 SGHRS, CDR2 YFSETQ. The CDR3 runs to 16 residues. V lost 0 bases and J 4 bases, leaving 11 bases between the germline ends. The CDR3 nucleotides read TGCGCCAGCAGCTTGGCACAGGGCACGTATAATTCACCCCTCCACTTT. This encodes CASSLAQGTYNSPLHF.

The table lists this clonotype with many counts. The chain couples TRBV7-2 to TRBJ1-6, with a possible D match to TRBD1 (5 bases). This CDR3 has 16 residues. Per germline, CDR1 SGHTA and CDR2 FQGNSA. V was clipped by 1 base and J by 1 base, with 8 bases between them. The CDR3 reads CASSLGRGSYNSPLHF. In DNA form, the CDR3 reads TGTGCCAGCAGCTTAGGTCGGGGGTCCTATAATTCACCCCTCCACTTT.

The rearrangement joins TRBV11-2 to TRBJ1-6; no clear D gene. Germline assignment: CDR1 SGHAT and CDR2 FQNNGV. V was pared by 2 bases and J by 11 bases, with 13 bases between. This CDR3 has 14 residues. Written as DNA, the CDR3 is TGTGCCAGCAGCTTAAACGGGCCCGGGACACCCCTCCACTTT. It is translated as CASSLNGPGTPLHF.

This clonotype has at least ten counts. This rearrangement joins TRBV28 to TRBJ1-1; possibly TRBD1 for D (6 bases). The CDR3 extends over 14 amino acids. V lost 7 bases, J lost 0 bases, and 12 bases lay in between. Germline-derived CDR1 and CDR2 are MDHEN and SYDVKM. The CDR3 sequence: CASNHGTLNTEAFF. The CDR3 DNA is TGTGCCAGCAACCACGGGACATTGAACACTGAAGCTTTCTTT.

The chain employs TRBV29-1 and TRBJ1-1, with D perhaps TRBD1 (6 bases). The CDR3 length is 13 residues. Per germline, CDR1 SQVTM and CDR2 ANQGSEA. The V end lost 3 bases, the J end lost 3 bases, and 11 bases lay between the germline ends. In DNA, the CDR3 is TGCAGCGTTGACAGGGGCCTTGACACTGAAGCTTTCTTT. Encoded protein: CSVDRGLDTEAFF.

This clonotype was observed at least ten times. The chain combines TRBV7-2 with TRBJ2-7; no clear D. The germline V gene has CDR1 SGHTA and CDR2 FQGNSA. Trimming took off 8 bases at V and 0 bases at J, with 17 bases between the two ends. The CDR3 runs 15 residues. The CDR3 reads CASAVYSGLSYEQYF. The CDR3 bases are TGTGCCAGCGCGGTGTACAGTGGCCTCTCCTACGAGCAGTACTTC.

This rearrangement joins TRBV28 to TRBJ1-5; a weak D match, TRBD1 (6 bases). V was trimmed by 6 bases and J by 7 bases, leaving 22 bases between them. The CDR3 consists of 16 residues. CDR1 is MDHEN, CDR2 SYDVKM, per germline. The CDR3 region is CASSKPLGGGMQPQHF. Written as DNA, the CDR3 is TGTGCCAGCAGCAAGCCTCTCGGGGGCGGGATGCAGCCCCAGCATTTT.

This clonotype occurred many times. The rearrangement uses TRBV28 and TRBJ1-5; unclear D gene. The germline CDR1 and CDR2 sequences are MDHEN and SYDVKM. Trimming stripped 6 bases from V and 7 bases from J, with 7 bases between. CDR3 length equals 11 residues. The CDR3 DNA sequence: TGTGCCAGCAGCCCTGGACAGCCCCAGCATTTT. Its protein product is CASSPGQPQHF.

This clonotype was observed a few times. The chain uses TRBV28 and TRBJ2-5, with TRBD2 as a possible D gene (5 bases). Germline CDR1 MDHEN, CDR2 SYDVKM. Trimming took off 10 bases at V and 2 bases at J, with 11 bases between the two ends. CDR3 length: 12 amino acids. The CDR3 protein is CATLEGQETQYF. The CDR3 nucleotides read TGTGCCACCCTAGAGGGACAAGAGACCCAGTACTTC.

At least ten counts were recorded for this clonotype. The V and J genes are TRBV30 and TRBJ2-2; TRBD2 matches at 10 bases. The germline V gene encodes CDR1 GTSNPN and CDR2 SVGIG (reference sequence). The V gene end was trimmed by 2 bases and the J gene end by 8 bases; junction bases not matched to a gene: 8. CDR3 size: 15 residues. The CDR3 DNA sequence: TGTGCCTGGAGTTGGGAGCGGGGGGGCGCAGGGGAGCTGTTTTTT. It is translated as CAWSWERGGAGELFF.

This clonotype appeared many times. CDR3 DNA sequence: TGCAGTGCTAGAAGTACGCTGAACACTGAAGCTTTCTTT. Residues: CSARSTLNTEAFF. This chain connects TRBV20-1 to TRBJ1-1; no reliable D call. Looked up from germline, CDR1 is DFQATT and CDR2 is SNEGSKA (reference sequence). V was pared by 2 bases and J by 0 bases, with 7 bases between. This CDR3 spans 13 amino acids.

This clonotype was seen repeatedly, ten times or more. V usage is TRBV24-1 and J usage is TRBJ2-4; D unresolved. The germline CDR1 and CDR2 sequences are KGHDR and SFDVKD. This CDR3 comprises 13 residues. Trimming took off 2 bases at V and 4 bases at J, with 5 bases between the two ends. The chain's CDR3 is CATSDSRKNIQYF. CDR3 nucleotide sequence: TGTGCCACCAGTGATTCCAGAAAAAACATTCAGTACTTC.

Ten or more counts support this clonotype. The chain carries TRBV10-1 and TRBJ1-6, with no clear D. Per germline, CDR1 WNHNN and CDR2 SYGVQD (reference sequence). V dropped 4 bases and J dropped 8 bases, with 12 bases sitting between them. CDR3 length: 14 residues. The CDR3 loop reads CASSAPYRDSPLHF. The CDR3 bases are TGCGCCAGCAGTGCTCCCTATCGGGATTCACCCCTCCACTTT.

This clonotype was seen repeatedly, ten times or more. This sequence joins TRBV7-2 and TRBJ2-5, with 11 bases lining up with TRBD1. The CDR3 contains 16 residues. The germline CDR1 and CDR2 sequences are SGHTA and FQGNSA. With 6 bases clipped from V and 0 bases from J, the junction kept 6 bases outside the gene matches. CDR3 DNA: TGTGCCAGCAGACTCGGGGACAGGGGGTACCAAGAGACCCAGTACTTC. This translates into CASRLGDRGYQETQYF.

This clonotype was picked up many times. This sequence joins TRBV11-2 and TRBJ2-5; D call uncertain. The CDR3 extends over 16 amino acids. Germline CDR1 is SGHAT and CDR2 is FQNNGV. Trimming took off 1 base at V and 2 bases at J, with 14 bases between the two ends. The CDR3 here is CASSLGYSVAQETQYF. The CDR3 nucleotides read TGTGCCAGCAGCTTAGGGTACAGCGTAGCTCAAGAGACCCAGTACTTC.

Many counts were recorded for this clonotype. The chain joins TRBV7-2 to TRBJ2-7, with TRBD1 matching 9 bases. CDR3 length: 18 residues. With V trimmed by 4 bases and J by 6 bases, 19 bases remained unmatched. Germline CDR1 SGHTA, CDR2 FQGNSA. The CDR3 DNA reads TGTGCCAGCAGCTCCTGGACAGACCCCGGGACAGGGCACCCCGAGCAGTACTTC. As protein: CASSSWTDPGTGHPEQYF.

This clonotype was seen a few times. This chain uses TRBV15 with TRBJ2-7, with D perhaps matching TRBD1 (5 bases). CDR3 length: 14 residues. Trimming removed 3 bases from V and 5 bases from J, with 14 bases in between. The germline gives CDR1 LNHNV, CDR2 YYDKDF (reference sequence). This CDR3 reads CATSSQHPGNEQYF. Here the CDR3 DNA reads TGTGCCACCAGCAGCCAACACCCAGGGAACGAGCAGTACTTC.

The table lists this clonotype with a few counts. The chain carries TRBV10-3 and TRBJ1-1, with TRBD1 as a possible D gene (6 bases). The CDR3 has 13 residues. CDR1 and CDR2 (germline): ENHRY, SYGVKD. Trimming removed 8 bases at V and 0 bases at J, with 10 bases between. CDR3 nucleotides: TGTGCCATCGGAGGACAGATGAACACTGAAGCTTTCTTT. This codes for CAIGGQMNTEAFF.

At least ten counts were recorded for this clonotype. CDR3 bases: TGTGCCACTTCAGGGGGCTTTCAGCCCCAGCATTTT. Encoded protein: CATSGGFQPQHF. The chain couples TRBV6-1 to TRBJ1-5; 8 bases align to TRBD1. Germline trimming cut 10 bases from V and 6 bases from J; bases unmatched to any gene: 5. Germline CDR1 is MNHNS and CDR2 is SASEGT. The CDR3 covers 12 residues.

This clonotype appeared many times. The chain employs TRBV6-5 and TRBJ2-5; 9 bases are shared with TRBD2. The V gene's germline CDR1 is MNHEY and CDR2 SVGAGI. CDR3 length: 16 amino acids. V shed 2 bases, J shed 5 bases, and the junction held 9 bases outside the gene matches. The CDR3 here is CASSYLGGGVGETQYF. Written as DNA, the CDR3 is TGTGCCAGCAGTTACCTCGGCGGGGGGGTTGGGGAGACCCAGTACTTC.

Many counts were recorded for this clonotype. The chain employs TRBV28 and TRBJ2-7, with TRBD2 as a possible D gene (6 bases). Per germline, CDR1 MDHEN and CDR2 SYDVKM. V shed 2 bases and J shed 2 bases, with 10 bases lying between them. There are 14 residues in the CDR3. Here the CDR3 reads CASSLAGGAYEQYF. The CDR3 DNA is TGTGCCAGCAGTTTAGCCGGCGGGGCCTACGAGCAGTACTTC. The entire variable domain, with the rest obtained from reference TRBV28 and TRBJ2-7, is as follows: DVKVTQSSRYLVKRTGEKVFLECVQDMDHENMFWYRQDPGLGLRLIYFSYDVKMKEKGDIPEGYSVSREKKERFSLILESASTNQTSMYLCASSLAGGAYEQYFGPGTRLTVT.

This clonotype was detected a few times. V gene TRBV13 combines with J gene TRBJ2-7, with TRBD1 as a possible D gene (6 bases). Trimming took off 6 bases at V and 2 bases at J, with 17 bases between the two ends. CDR1 and CDR2 from the germline V gene are PRHDT and FYEKMQ (reference sequence). The CDR3 is made up of 15 amino acids. CDR3 amino acids: CASRHSGTKTYEQYF. The CDR3 DNA follows: TGTGCCAGCAGACACTCCGGGACAAAAACCTACGAGCAGTACTTC. Full variable domain (remainder filled in from reference TRBV13 and TRBJ2-7): AAGVIQSPRHLIKEKRETATLKCYPIPRHDTVYWYQQGPGQDPQFLISFYEKMQSDKGSIPDRFSAQQFSDYHSELNMSSLELGDSALYFCASRHSGTKTYEQYFGPGTRLTVT.

This chain links TRBV6-2 or TRBV6-3 with TRBJ2-7, with 11 bases identical to TRBD2. Germline V gene data show CDR1 as MNHEY and CDR2 as SVGEGT. V dropped 7 bases and J dropped 3; count of bases not matched to a gene: 5. This CDR3 contains 14 residues. CDR3 region: CASNPLAGVYEQYF. The CDR3 region has the DNA TGTGCCAGCAATCCACTAGCGGGGGTCTACGAGCAGTACTTC.

Ten or more counts support this clonotype. The chain carries TRBV6-1 and TRBJ1-2; 9 nucleotides line up with TRBD1. With 8 bases clipped from V and 5 bases from J, the junction kept 9 bases outside the gene matches. The V gene's germline CDR1 is MNHNS and CDR2 SASEGT. This CDR3 is built from 14 residues. In DNA, the CDR3 is TGTGCCAGCTTCGGACAGGGGAGATTTTATGGCTACACCTTC. Translation gives CASFGQGRFYGYTF.

This clonotype was seen ten or more times. The CDR3: CAARDRPGELFF. In nucleotides, the CDR3 is TGTGCCGCAAGGGACAGGCCCGGGGAGCTGTTTTTT. The gene calls are TRBV24-1 and TRBJ2-2; 8 bases match TRBD1. Germline lookup yields CDR1 KGHDR and CDR2 SFDVKD. The J segment lost 6 bases and the V segment lost 12 bases, leaving 5 bases of the junction unmatched. CDR3 length: 12 amino acids.